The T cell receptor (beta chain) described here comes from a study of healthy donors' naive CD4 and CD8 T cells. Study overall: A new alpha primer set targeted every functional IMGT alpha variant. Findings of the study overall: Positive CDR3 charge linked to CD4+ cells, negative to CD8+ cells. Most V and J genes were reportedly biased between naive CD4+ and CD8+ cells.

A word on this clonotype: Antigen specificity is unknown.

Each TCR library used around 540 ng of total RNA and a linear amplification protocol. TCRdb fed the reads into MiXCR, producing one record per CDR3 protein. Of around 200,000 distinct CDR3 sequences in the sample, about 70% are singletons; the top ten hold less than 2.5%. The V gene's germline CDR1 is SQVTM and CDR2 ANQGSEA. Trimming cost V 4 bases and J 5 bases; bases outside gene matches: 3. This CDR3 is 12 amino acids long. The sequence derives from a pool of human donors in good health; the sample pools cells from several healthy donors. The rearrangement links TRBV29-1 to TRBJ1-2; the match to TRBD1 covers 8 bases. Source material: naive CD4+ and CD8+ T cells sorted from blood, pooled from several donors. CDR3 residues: CSVGTGKYGYTF. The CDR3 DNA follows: TGCAGCGTTGGGACAGGGAAATATGGCTACACCTTC.